The 32 T cell receptor beta chains below were found in one sample sequenced in a study of blood T cell repertoires in COVID-19. TCRdb keeps only in-frame clones here, not all; method: immunoSEQ multiplex PCR. The sample records more than 80,000 clones, roughly 88% being singletons. The sample consisted of peripheral blood. The receptors derive from a woman of 80 years or more with COVID-19, enrolled during active disease.

The genes are TRBV27 and TRBJ1-6, with D perhaps TRBD1 (5 bases). The ends were cut back, 6 bases at V and 7 bases at J, with 13 bases in the middle. The germline CDR1 and CDR2 sequences are MNHEY and SMNVEV (reference sequence). CDR3 length equals 14 residues. The CDR3, as DNA: TGTGCCAGCAGAAGTCAGGGCTGGAATTCACCCCTCCACTTT. Translation: CASRSQGWNSPLHF.

CDR3 sequence reads: CASSSRSPPYEQYF. Here the CDR3 DNA reads TGTGCCAGCAGTTCACGGAGCCCCCCCTACGAGCAGTACTTC. V and J are TRBV27 and TRBJ2-7; D is unclear. Germline-derived CDR1 and CDR2 are MNHEY and SMNVEV (reference sequence). The V and J ends lost 4 bases and 2 bases respectively, with 12 bases between them. This CDR3 region has 14 residues.

This chain links TRBV28 with TRBJ2-7, with 9 bases matching TRBD1. There are 15 residues in the CDR3. J was trimmed by 2 bases and V by 6 bases; bases with no gene match: 8. The germline V gene encodes CDR1 MDHEN and CDR2 SYDVKM. CDR3 bases: TGTGCCAGCAGGTCCACCGGGACAGGGACCTACGAGCAGTACTTC. Translated, it gives CASRSTGTGTYEQYF.

This clone occurred once. The genes are TRBV5-1 and TRBJ2-3; TRBD2 matches 10 bases. V dropped 0 bases and J dropped 3; count of bases not matched to a gene: 4. CDR3 length equals 16 residues. Germline V gene sequence: CDR1 SGHRS, CDR2 YFSETQ. The CDR3 nucleotides are TGCGCCAGCAGCTTGGGGGGACTAGCGCGGACAGATACGCAGTATTTT. This codes for CASSLGGLARTDTQYF.

This sequence joins TRBV28 and TRBJ2-7; tentatively, D is TRBD2 (6 bases). This CDR3 spans 14 amino acids. The V gene lost 7 bases and the J gene lost 0 bases, with 13 bases spanning the gap. Germline-derived CDR1 and CDR2 are MDHEN and SYDVKM. The CDR3 protein is CASIDAGSSYEQYF. The CDR3 nucleotides are TGTGCCAGCATTGACGCGGGGTCCTCCTACGAGCAGTACTTC.

The J gene is TRBJ2-7, the V gene TRBV10-3; TRBD2 matches 9 bases. There are 16 residues in the CDR3. CDR1 and CDR2 from the germline V gene are ENHRY and SYGVKD. Losses at the gene ends were 6 bases for V and 6 bases for J; bases not matched to a gene: 15. CDR3 sequence: CAISKISGGDGFEQYF. The CDR3 bases are TGTGCCATCAGCAAGATTAGCGGGGGAGATGGGTTCGAGCAGTACTTC.

This clone was recorded once. V gene TRBV28 combines with J gene TRBJ1-2; possibly TRBD1 for D (5 bases). V was shortened by 6 bases and J by 5 bases, with 10 bases between the two germline ends. The CDR3 covers 12 residues. Germline CDR1 and CDR2: MDHEN and SYDVKM. The CDR3 coding sequence is TGTGCCAGCAGAGTGCAGGGATATGGCTACACCTTC. Encoded protein: CASRVQGYGYTF.

The genes are TRBV19 and TRBJ2-1; 9 positions match TRBD1. The CDR3 contains 13 residues. Germline V gives CDR1 LNHDA, CDR2 SQIVND (reference sequence). J gave up 15 bases and V 0 bases, and 6 bases lay outside the gene matches. CDR3 protein: CASSIDLGQGLFF. The CDR3, as DNA: TGTGCCAGTAGTATAGATCTGGGACAGGGTCTGTTCTTC.

The chain links TRBV5-4 to TRBJ1-2, with a possible D match to TRBD1 (6 bases). V was trimmed by 1 base and J by 8 bases, leaving 12 bases between them. The CDR3 is 13 residues long. The germline CDR1 and CDR2 sequences are SGHNT and YYREEE (reference sequence). The CDR3 DNA is TGTGCCAGCAGCTTGACAGGGTTAGACGGCTACACCTTC. It is translated as CASSLTGLDGYTF.

V gene TRBV5-1 combines with J gene TRBJ2-3; 8 bases are shared with TRBD2. Germline V gene lookup returns CDR1 SGHRS and CDR2 YFSETQ. The CDR3 is made up of 18 amino acids. V lost 0 bases and J lost 0; bases outside the gene matches: 9. In DNA form, the CDR3 reads TGCGCCAGCAGCTTGGGGGTAGCGGGACCCACTAGCACAGATACGCAGTATTTT. Its translation is CASSLGVAGPTSTDTQYF.

The chain employs TRBV5-1 and TRBJ2-7; TRBD2 aligns across 10 bases. V lost 5 bases and J lost 6; bases outside the gene matches: 8. The CDR3 totals 14 residues. Germline CDR1 SGHRS, CDR2 YFSETQ. The CDR3 coding sequence is TGCGCCAGCAGGGCAGCGGGAGGGCCGAGCGAGCAGTACTTC. It is translated as CASRAAGGPSEQYF.

V and J are TRBV21-1 and TRBJ2-7; the table's D gene call, TRBD1, was not cross checked with the DNA. TRBV21-1 counts as a pseudogene. The CDR3 length is 15 residues. The chain's CDR3 is CASSRAGQGPYEQYF. CDR3 bases: TGTGCCAGCAGCAGAGCTGGACAGGGTCCCTACGAGCAGTACTTC.

V gene TRBV5-1 combines with J gene TRBJ2-5, with 7 nucleotides matching TRBD1. The J segment lost 7 bases and the V segment lost 4 bases, leaving 10 bases of the junction unmatched. The CDR3 length is 14 residues. Germline-derived CDR1 and CDR2 are SGHRS and YFSETQ. In DNA, the CDR3 is TGCGCCAGCAGCCAAAGACAGGGCCCAGGGACCCAGTACTTC. Translated, it gives CASSQRQGPGTQYF.

The CDR3 sequence: CASSEMGQGVARYTF. CDR3 sequence (DNA): TGTGCCAGCAGTGAAATGGGTCAGGGGGTCGCTCGCTACACCTTC. The chain recombines TRBV2 with TRBJ1-2, with TRBD1 matching over 7 bases. Trimming cost V 2 bases and J 9 bases; bases outside gene matches: 12. The germline gives CDR1 SNHLY, CDR2 FYNNEI. CDR3 length: 15 amino acids.

This chain links TRBV28 with TRBJ2-3, with D maybe TRBD2 (5 bases). Trimming stripped 6 bases from V and 0 bases from J, with 16 bases between. The CDR3 has 16 amino acids. Germline V CDR1 and CDR2: MDHEN, SYDVKM. The CDR3 loop reads CASSRPIASSTDTQYF. In nucleotides, the CDR3 is TGTGCCAGCAGCCGCCCCATAGCGTCTAGCACAGATACGCAGTATTTT.

The chain links TRBV6-5 to TRBJ1-3, with D perhaps matching TRBD1 (6 bases). CDR1 is MNHEY and CDR2 is SVGAGI in the germline V gene. V lost 7 bases and J lost 4, with 14 bases in between. CDR3 length equals 14 residues. CDR3 amino acids: CASKLRQVGNTIYF. CDR3 bases: TGTGCCAGCAAACTTCGACAGGTCGGAAACACCATATATTTT.

The chain couples TRBV6-2 or TRBV6-3 to TRBJ2-3; 9 bases fit TRBD1. The CDR3 covers 15 residues. Germline-derived CDR1 and CDR2 are MNHEY and SVGEGT. V lost 4 bases and J lost 8; bases outside the gene matches: 10. The chain's CDR3 is CASSFGQGRSGTQYF. The CDR3 DNA sequence: TGTGCCAGCAGTTTCGGACAGGGGAGGAGCGGTACGCAGTATTTT.

The chain uses TRBV11-3 and TRBJ2-1, with TRBD2 matching over 8 bases. The CDR3 is made up of 14 amino acids. Losses at the gene ends were 8 bases for V and 8 bases for J; bases not matched to a gene: 11. Germline V CDR1 and CDR2: SGHNT, YENEEA. The CDR3, as DNA: TGTGCCAGCGGGTCCGGGACTAGGGATCATGAGCAGTTCTTC. It encodes CASGSGTRDHEQFF. Filled out from reference TRBV11-3 and TRBJ2-1, the complete variable domain reads EAGVVQSPRYKIIEKKQPVAFWCNPISGHNTLYWYLQNLGQGPELLIRYENEEAVDDSQLPKDRFSAERLKGVDSTLKIQPAELGDSAVYLCASGSGTRDHEQFFGPGTRLTVL.

This chain connects TRBV19 to TRBJ2-7; TRBD1 matches 8 bases. Per the germline V gene, CDR1 is LNHDA and CDR2 is SQIVND (reference sequence). This CDR3 region has 14 residues. Trimming removed 2 bases from V and 1 base from J; junction bases left unmatched: 1. Here the CDR3 reads CASSIRQGSYEQYF. For the CDR3, the DNA is TGTGCCAGTAGTATAAGACAGGGGTCCTACGAGCAGTACTTC.

V is TRBV27 and J is TRBJ2-1, with TRBD2 matching over 9 bases. The CDR3 extends over 15 amino acids. Germline values: CDR1 MNHEY, CDR2 SMNVEV (reference sequence). Unmatched junction bases numbered 11, after V lost 6 bases and J lost 8 bases. The CDR3 loop reads CASRAWRGGRDEQFF. The CDR3, as DNA: TGTGCCAGCAGGGCCTGGCGGGGGGGCCGGGATGAGCAGTTCTTC.

This clone was recorded once. The chain combines TRBV6-2 or TRBV6-3 with TRBJ2-1, with D possibly being TRBD2 (6 bases). V was pared by 5 bases and J by 3 bases, with 8 bases between. Germline CDR1 MNHEY, CDR2 SVGEGT. This CDR3 has 13 residues. CDR3 bases: TGTGCCAGCAGTCCGCGGGACTACAATGAGCAGTTCTTC. The encoded protein is CASSPRDYNEQFF.

This sequence joins TRBV19 and TRBJ2-5, with a possible D match to TRBD1 (6 bases). The germline gives CDR1 LNHDA, CDR2 SQIVND (reference sequence). This CDR3 spans 16 amino acids. The germline V and J ends were trimmed by 5 bases and 5 bases, with 21 bases remaining between them. The CDR3 nucleotides read TGTGCCAGTAGTTCGAGGACAGCCATCTCTATGGAGACCCAGTACTTC. It translates to CASSSRTAISMETQYF.

V gene TRBV9 combines with J gene TRBJ1-2; 9 nucleotides match TRBD1. J lost 5 bases, V lost 3 bases, and 8 bases had no gene match. Germline V CDR1 and CDR2: SGDLS, YYNGEE. The CDR3 is 15 residues long. CDR3 DNA: TGTGCCAGCAGCGCCCACACAGGGGGCCCTTATGGCTACACCTTC. It translates to CASSAHTGGPYGYTF.

V gene TRBV29-1 combines with J gene TRBJ1-2, with D possibly matching TRBD1 (6 bases). Germline loops: CDR1 SQVTM, CDR2 ANQGSEA. The CDR3 consists of 12 residues. V shed 4 bases and J shed 11 bases, with 17 bases lying between them. The CDR3 region is CSVAGTRRKYTF. The CDR3 DNA reads as TGCAGCGTTGCCGGGACACGTAGAAAATACACCTTC.

The chain is built from TRBV18 and TRBJ1-3; 9 nucleotides line up with TRBD1. J lost 3 bases, V lost 6 bases, and 6 bases had no gene match. Germline CDR1 reads KGHSH; CDR2 reads LQKENI. The CDR3 loop spans 15 amino acids. For the CDR3, the DNA is TGTGCCAGCTCCCCCACAGGGGGCGGTGGAAACACCATATATTTT. Encoded protein: CASSPTGGGGNTIYF. The whole variable domain, filled in from reference TRBV18 and TRBJ1-3, reads NAGVMQNPRHLVRRRGQEARLRCSPMKGHSHVYWYRQLPEEGLKFMVYLQKENIIDESGMPKERFSAEFPKEGPSILRIQQVVRGDSAAYFCASSPTGGGGNTIYFGEGSWLTVV.

This chain uses TRBV24-1 with TRBJ2-3; maybe TRBD2 (6 bases). V lost 2 bases to trimming and J lost 1 base, with 12 bases between them. Germline lookup yields CDR1 KGHDR and CDR2 SFDVKD. This CDR3 is built from 16 residues. DNA of the CDR3: TGTGCCACCAGTGATTCGGGTAGCGGAGGCACAGATACGCAGTATTTT. Translating gives CATSDSGSGGTDTQYF.

The chain employs TRBV18 and TRBJ2-3; no firm D call. Deletions cut 5 bases from V and 0 bases from J, with 9 bases between. Germline CDR1 KGHSH, CDR2 LQKENI. The CDR3 contains 14 residues. The CDR3 bases are TGTGCCAGCTCAGGGTACAGAAGCACAGATACGCAGTATTTT. Its protein is CASSGYRSTDTQYF.

The gene calls are TRBV18 and TRBJ2-3; no clear D gene. Trimming took 2 bases from V and 2 from J, leaving 2 bases between them. The CDR3 extends over 12 amino acids. Germline loops: CDR1 KGHSH, CDR2 LQKENI. DNA for the CDR3: TGTGCCAGCTCACCATACACAGATACGCAGTATTTT. It translates to CASSPYTDTQYF.

The chain carries TRBV2 and TRBJ1-6; tentatively, D is TRBD1 (5 bases). CDR1 and CDR2 (germline): SNHLY, FYNNEI. This CDR3 is 15 amino acids long. The V end lost 4 bases, the J end lost 2 bases, and 9 bases lay between the germline ends. The CDR3 protein is CASSVAGTYNSPLHF. In DNA form, the CDR3 reads TGTGCCAGCAGTGTGGCAGGGACCTATAATTCACCCCTCCACTTT.

The V call is TRBV19, the J call TRBJ2-1; possibly TRBD2 for D (5 bases). V shed 0 bases and J shed 8 bases, with 8 bases lying between them. The CDR3 extends over 13 amino acids. From germline, CDR1 is LNHDA and CDR2 SQIVND (reference sequence). The CDR3 bases are TGTGCCAGTAGTATAGAATACGGGGATGAGCAGTTCTTC. It specifies CASSIEYGDEQFF.

J is TRBJ1-2 and V is TRBV10-3; 9 bases agree with TRBD1. This CDR3 comprises 15 residues. The germline CDR1 and CDR2 sequences are ENHRY and SYGVKD. J lost 5 bases, V lost 5 bases, and 9 bases had no gene match. The CDR3 DNA reads TGTGCCATCAGTACGAATCCCGGGACAGGGTATGGCTACACCTTC. Protein product: CAISTNPGTGYGYTF.

This clone was found once. This chain joins TRBV10-2 and TRBJ1-1, with 7 bases fitting TRBD1. Unmatched junction bases numbered 3, after V lost 4 bases and J lost 4 bases. Germline CDR1 WSHSY, CDR2 SAAADI. The CDR3 loop spans 13 amino acids. Written as DNA, the CDR3 is TGCGCCAGCAGTGGTCAGGGGGGCACTGAAGCTTTCTTT. It translates to CASSGQGGTEAFF.